The 14 T cell receptor beta chains below were found in one sample sequenced in a study of blood T cell repertoires in COVID-19. The assay was immunoSEQ multiplex PCR, and TCRdb's table has in-frame clones only and misses some. The repertoire holds roughly 500,000 clones, 70% to 90% seen once, with about 1.7% in the top ten. Sequencing used PBMCs or T cells enriched from blood (not recorded which). The origin of the receptors is a woman aged 35 to 49 who had recovered from COVID-19.

The chain recombines TRBV27 with TRBJ1-1; 8 bases align to TRBD1. CDR3 length: 17 amino acids. Per germline, CDR1 MNHEY and CDR2 SMNVEV (reference sequence). The V segment lost 6 bases and the J segment 0 bases; nucleotides outside the gene matches: 12. The CDR3 DNA reads TGTGCCAGCAGCCCTAAAACGACAGGGGTTATGAACACTGAAGCTTTCTTT. This gives the protein CASSPKTTGVMNTEAFF.

This chain joins TRBV10-3 and TRBJ2-1; the match to TRBD1 covers 10 bases. V shed 4 bases and J 0 bases; nucleotides not matched to a gene: 6. CDR3 size: 17 residues. Per the germline V gene, CDR1 is ENHRY and CDR2 is SYGVKD. CDR3 loop: CAISGGTGEVSYNEQFF. The CDR3 DNA reads TGTGCCATCAGTGGGGGGACAGGGGAAGTCTCCTACAATGAGCAGTTCTTC.

The sample holds a few counts of this clone. The chain combines TRBV5-4 with TRBJ2-2; D gene uncertain. Germline CDR1 SGHNT, CDR2 YYREEE (reference sequence). This CDR3 region has 14 residues. Trimming shortened V by 2 bases and J by 3 bases, and 8 bases separated the two germline ends. CDR3 sequence reads: CASSFGLDTGELFF. The CDR3 nucleotides read TGTGCCAGCAGCTTTGGCCTGGACACCGGGGAGCTGTTTTTT.

This clone has a handful of counts. This chain links TRBV30 with TRBJ1-4; 8 bases fit TRBD1. V gave up 3 bases and J gave up 10 bases; unmatched junction bases: 13. CDR1 and CDR2 from the germline V gene are GTSNPN and SVGIG (reference sequence). The CDR3 sequence is 15 residues long. CDR3 sequence (DNA): TGTGCCTGGAGCCGAGGACAGGGAGGGGGTACAAAACTGTTTTTT. This codes for CAWSRGQGGGTKLFF.

This clone was counted only a few times. The rearrangement uses TRBV11-3 and TRBJ2-1; 10 nucleotides align to TRBD2. The germline CDR1 and CDR2 sequences are SGHNT and YENEEA. The CDR3 consists of 16 residues. The ends lost 5 bases at V and 6 bases at J; junction bases unmatched: 10. In DNA form, the CDR3 reads TGTGCCAGCAGCCCTAAAAGCGGGAGGGTTAGCAATGAGCAGTTCTTC. Its protein is CASSPKSGRVSNEQFF. The full variable domain, completed using reference TRBV11-3 and TRBJ2-1, is EAGVVQSPRYKIIEKKQPVAFWCNPISGHNTLYWYLQNLGQGPELLIRYENEEAVDDSQLPKDRFSAERLKGVDSTLKIQPAELGDSAVYLCASSPKSGRVSNEQFFGPGTRLTVL.

The V call is TRBV7-9, the J call TRBJ1-4; unclear D gene. From germline, CDR1 is SEHNR and CDR2 FQNEAQ (reference sequence). This CDR3 has 13 residues. The V end lost 2 bases, the J end lost 4 bases, and 5 bases lay between the germline ends. In DNA form, the CDR3 reads TGTGCCAGCAGCTTACTCGGTAATGAAAAACTGTTTTTT. The encoded protein is CASSLLGNEKLFF.

The sample holds a few counts of this clone. Within the sample, other DNA sequences also encode this same CDR3. This CDR3 is CASSPSGSSYNEQFF. The CDR3 nucleotides read TGCGCCAGCAGCCCTAGCGGGAGCTCCTACAATGAGCAGTTCTTC. The chain combines TRBV5-1 with TRBJ2-1, with 10 bases identical to TRBD2. V lost 4 bases and J lost 0; bases outside the gene matches: 1. CDR3 length: 15 residues. Germline values: CDR1 SGHRS, CDR2 YFSETQ.

The rearrangement links TRBV27 to TRBJ1-2; 8 bases fit TRBD1. The CDR3 is 13 residues long. Looked up from germline, CDR1 is MNHEY and CDR2 is SMNVEV (reference sequence). V was pared by 3 bases and J by 6 bases, with 3 bases of the junction left unmatched. The CDR3: CASSLDRAHGYTF. In DNA, the CDR3 is TGTGCCAGCAGTTTGGACAGGGCCCATGGCTACACCTTC.

This chain uses TRBV5-1 with TRBJ1-1; no firm D call. This CDR3 region has 17 residues. The V gene's germline CDR1 is SGHRS and CDR2 YFSETQ. V was pared by 0 bases and J by 5 bases, with 20 bases between. The CDR3 DNA sequence: TGCGCCAGCAGCTTGGCCCTATTCAGTGAGGGTGGGACTGAAGCTTTCTTT. Its translation is CASSLALFSEGGTEAFF.

The chain has TRBV6-2 or TRBV6-3 and TRBJ1-1; D is undetermined. Per germline, CDR1 MNHEY and CDR2 SVGEGT. The CDR3 contains 12 residues. Trimming shortened V by 4 bases and J by 10 bases, and 13 bases separated the two germline ends. CDR3 nucleotide sequence: TGTGCCAGCAGTTTATTGAGGGAAGGAGCTTTCTTT. Protein sequence: CASSLLREGAFF.

The chain has TRBV7-2 and TRBJ1-2; the D gene is possibly TRBD1 (5 bases). V was cut by 1 base and J by 4 bases, with 16 bases left in between. Germline assignment: CDR1 SGHTA and CDR2 FQGNSA. The CDR3 consists of 16 residues. As DNA, the CDR3 is TGTGCCAGCAGCTTAGATAGCTCGGGGGGACTCTATGGCTACACCTTC. Translating it yields CASSLDSSGGLYGYTF. Complete variable domain (other parts from reference TRBV7-2 and TRBJ1-2): GAGVSQSPSNKVTEKGKDVELRCDPISGHTALYWYRQSLGQGLEFLIYFQGNSAPDKSGLPSDRFSAERTGGSVSTLTIQRTQQEDSAVYLCASSLDSSGGLYGYTFGSGTRLTVV.

The genes are TRBV18 and TRBJ1-1; the D gene is possibly TRBD1 (6 bases). This CDR3 spans 14 amino acids. Germline values: CDR1 KGHSH, CDR2 LQKENI. Trimming left V 5 bases short and J 5 bases short, with 15 bases between. The CDR3 here is CASSITGTGTEAFF. The CDR3 DNA is TGTGCCAGCTCAATAACAGGGACGGGTACTGAAGCTTTCTTT.

The CDR3 here is CASKQGGANTGELFF. CDR3 DNA: TGTGCCAGTAAACAAGGGGGCGCGAACACCGGGGAGCTGTTTTTT. The gene calls are TRBV19 and TRBJ2-2, with TRBD1 identical over 7 bases. V shed 7 bases, J shed 0 bases, and the junction held 5 bases outside the gene matches. The length of the CDR3 is 15 residues. From germline, CDR1 is LNHDA and CDR2 SQIVND (reference sequence).

This rearrangement joins TRBV30 to TRBJ1-5; D possibly corresponds to TRBD1 (6 bases). The CDR3 consists of 14 residues. V lost 2 bases and J 1 base, leaving 9 bases between the germline ends. Germline CDR1 is GTSNPN and CDR2 is SVGIG (reference sequence). CDR3 sequence: CAWSTGTSNQPQHF. DNA of the CDR3: TGTGCCTGGAGTACGGGGACAAGCAATCAGCCCCAGCATTTT.